This T cell receptor beta chain was profiled in a study of tumor-infiltrating lymphocytes in primary liver carcinoma. Across the study: Patients included men and women of 30 to 69 years. Study-wide points: Tumor top-250-clone fraction significantly exceeded that of blood (p = 0.039).

As concerns this clonotype: Its specificity is unknown.

Starting from 500 ng of total RNA, TCR beta cDNA was produced with a primer in the constant region. Slightly modified ARM-PCR served as the procedure for the TCR beta libraries. These libraries came from three rounds of nested multiplex PCR. The first two PCR rounds used TRBV1-TRBV30 primers with a Cbeta primer, nine to ten cycles each. Via MiXCR, TCRdb re-called the multiplex PCR reads, giving one row per CDR3 protein. The sample shows 100,000 to 150,000 distinct CDR3 sequences, 55% to 75% of them seen only once. V lost 0 bases to trimming and J lost 4 bases; unmatched junction nucleotides: 18. Per the germline V gene, CDR1 is SGHKS and CDR2 is YYEKEE (reference sequence). The CDR3 spans 19 residues. Unsorted bulk tissue, roughly 20-33 mg of it, served as the source for co-extraction of RNA and DNA.

Sequencing used liver tumor tissue from sampling region 3. Specified subset: tumor region T3, left-lateral pole. The TCR sequence derives from a woman aged 55-70 years with primary liver carcinoma and hepatitis B virus infection. The rearrangement links TRBV5-5 to TRBJ1-2; 7 positions match TRBD1. The CDR3 bases are TGTGCCAGCAGCTTGGGGGTTGGTTTAGAGGGGGCGAAAACCTATGGCTACACCTTC. It yields the protein CASSLGVGLEGAKTYGYTF.